Each of the 10 T cell receptor beta chains below was sequenced from the same sample in a study of CD8 T cells in Susac syndrome. RNA totalling roughly 0.45 to 1 ug underwent reverse transcription with random hexamers. TCRdb redid the calling of the immunoSEQ multiplex PCR reads with MiXCR, one entry per CDR3 protein. The top ten hold 0.093% of the sample, which has approximately 200,000 distinct CDR3 sequences, roughly 96% seen once. The sequencing input was CD4+ T cells from PBMCs. The source of these receptors is a human donor with multiple sclerosis.

The chain combines TRBV30 with TRBJ1-5; D is possibly TRBD1 (5 bases). The V end was cut by 0 bases, the J end by 4 bases, with 10 bases between. The V gene's germline CDR1 is GTSNPN and CDR2 SVGIG (reference sequence). This CDR3 has 14 amino acids. CDR3 loop: CAWSVGPGNQPQHF. DNA for the CDR3: TGTGCCTGGAGTGTAGGGCCAGGGAATCAGCCCCAGCATTTT.

CDR3 sequence: CASILRGQGTDTQYF. CDR3 coding DNA: TGTGCCAGCATTTTGAGGGGACAGGGTACAGATACGCAGTATTTT. The chain combines TRBV12-3 or TRBV12-4 with TRBJ2-3; 9 bases are shared with TRBD1. V lost 7 bases to trimming and J lost 3 bases; unmatched junction nucleotides: 8. CDR3 length equals 15 residues.

The genes are TRBV6-5 and TRBJ1-1, with D possibly being TRBD1 (5 bases). Germline V gives CDR1 MNHEY, CDR2 SVGAGI. The V end was cut by 5 bases, the J end by 11 bases, with 15 bases between. The CDR3 extends over 12 amino acids. This CDR3 reads CASSGSGGTAFF. The CDR3 nucleotides are TGTGCCAGCAGTGGTTCGGGGGGGACGGCTTTCTTT.

The chain carries TRBV3-1 and TRBJ1-1; no definite D call. The CDR3 is made up of 13 amino acids. Trimming removed 2 bases from V and 1 base from J, with 5 bases in between. CDR1 LGHDT and CDR2 YNNKEL come from the germline V gene (reference sequence). The CDR3 loop reads CASSQLGNTEAFF. The CDR3 coding sequence is TGTGCCAGCAGCCAACTCGGGAACACTGAAGCTTTCTTT.

V gene TRBV25-1 combines with J gene TRBJ1-2; no clear D gene. CDR1 MGHDK and CDR2 SYGVNS come from the germline V gene. The ends were cut back, 3 bases at V and 8 bases at J, with 10 bases in the middle. The CDR3 sequence is 12 residues long. CDR3 coding DNA: TGTGCCAGCAGTGATGTGAGGAGGGGCTACACCTTC. Protein: CASSDVRRGYTF.

The CDR3 bases are TGTGCCAGCAGCCCTAGTGGCTTCGGGAACGAGCAGTACTTC. Translation: CASSPSGFGNEQYF. The chain uses TRBV7-9 and TRBJ2-7; maybe TRBD2 (5 bases). Germline CDR1 is SEHNR and CDR2 is FQNEAQ (reference sequence). The CDR3 is 14 residues long. V lost 5 bases and J 5 bases, leaving 16 bases between the germline ends. The variable domain in full, completed from reference TRBV7-9 and TRBJ2-7, reads DTGVSQNPRHKITKRGQNVTFRCDPISEHNRLYWYRQTLGQGPEFLTYFQNEAQLEKSRLLSDRFSAERPKGSFSTLEIQRTEQGDSAMYLCASSPSGFGNEQYFGPGTRLTVT.

This chain uses TRBV11-2 with TRBJ2-5; 8 bases are a match to TRBD2. This CDR3 spans 15 amino acids. V lost 4 bases and J lost 3; bases outside the gene matches: 7. Germline V gives CDR1 SGHAT, CDR2 FQNNGV. The CDR3 region is CASSSIAGREETQYF. CDR3 in DNA: TGTGCCAGCAGCTCAATAGCGGGGCGAGAAGAGACCCAGTACTTC. The full variable domain, with the rest looked up from reference TRBV11-2 and TRBJ2-5, is EAGVAQSPRYKIIEKRQSVAFWCNPISGHATLYWYQQILGQGPKLLIQFQNNGVVDDSQLPKDRFSAERLKGVDSTLKIQPAKLEDSAVYLCASSSIAGREETQYFGPGTRLLVL.

This rearrangement joins TRBV7-3 to TRBJ2-7; D gene ambiguous. The germline V gene encodes CDR1 SGHTA and CDR2 FQGTGA. The germline V and J ends were trimmed by 4 bases and 3 bases, with 10 bases remaining between them. The CDR3 is 13 residues long. Here the CDR3 reads CASSSRAGYEQYF. In DNA, the CDR3 is TGTGCCAGCAGCTCTCGGGCAGGCTACGAGCAGTACTTC.

The gene calls are TRBV11-2 and TRBJ2-4, with 15 bases aligning to TRBD2. The CDR3 length is 17 residues. The germline V gene has CDR1 SGHAT and CDR2 FQNNGV. The V segment lost 5 bases and the J segment 8 bases; nucleotides outside the gene matches: 10. The CDR3 sequence: CASSPRTSGGAGDIQYF. CDR3 DNA: TGTGCCAGCAGCCCCCGGACTAGCGGGGGGGCCGGGGACATTCAGTACTTC.

The chain carries TRBV3-1 and TRBJ2-7; D uncertain. Germline V gene lookup returns CDR1 LGHDT and CDR2 YNNKEL (reference sequence). V was trimmed by 1 base and J by 6 bases, leaving 4 bases between them. CDR3 length: 11 residues. CDR3 nucleotide sequence: TGTGCCAGCAGCCAAGCTTCCGAGCAGTACTTC. Amino acid sequence: CASSQASEQYF.